This T cell receptor beta chain was profiled in a study of tissue T cells after allogeneic stem cell transplantation. Study-wide results and limits: Shared clones across patients were few; motif clustering revealed tissue-specific shared signatures. In patients and mice, blood and spleen missed much of tissue repertoire.

A word on this clone: The antigen remains undetermined. All gene names here are mouse names. The read halts 1 residue ahead of the CDR3 end, with the missing end drawn from the germline J gene.

As for time point: mouse harvest day 14 after allogeneic transplant. The graft held 10^6 splenic CD5+ T cells and 10^7 T-cell-depleted bone marrow cells. Here immunoSEQ multiplex PCR was the method, and the copy in TCRdb shows in-frame clones only, minus some. The sample consists of about 7,500 clones, under 40% of them appearing once. The CDR3 contains 11 residues. The germline CDR1 and CDR2 sequences are MSHET and SYDVDS. V was pared by 5 bases and J by 4 bases, with 6 bases between. This sequence originates from a female BALB/c mouse given C57BL/6 T cells with graft-versus-host disease after an allogeneic hematopoietic cell transplant. V and J are TRBV29 and TRBJ2-7; D gene unclear. The sequenced sample consisted of skin. The CDR3 sequence: CASSTSYEQYF. CDR3 DNA (partial): TGTGCTAGCAGTACTTCTTATGAACAGTAC.